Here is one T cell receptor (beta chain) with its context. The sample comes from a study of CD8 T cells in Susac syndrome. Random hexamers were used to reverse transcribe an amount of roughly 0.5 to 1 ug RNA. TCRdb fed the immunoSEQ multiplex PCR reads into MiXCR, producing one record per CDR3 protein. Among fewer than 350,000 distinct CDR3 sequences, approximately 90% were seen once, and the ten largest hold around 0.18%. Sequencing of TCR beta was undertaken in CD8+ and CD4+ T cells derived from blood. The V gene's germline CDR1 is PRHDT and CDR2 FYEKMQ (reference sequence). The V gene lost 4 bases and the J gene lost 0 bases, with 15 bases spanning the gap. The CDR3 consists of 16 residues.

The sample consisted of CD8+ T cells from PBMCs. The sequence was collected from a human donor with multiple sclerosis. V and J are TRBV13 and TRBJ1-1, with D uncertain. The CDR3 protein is CASSYNTDFMNTEAFF. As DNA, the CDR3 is TGTGCCAGCAGCTACAATACAGACTTCATGAACACTGAAGCTTTCTTT.